This TCR beta chain is drawn from a study of post-analysis software for immune sequencing data. Background on the study: Multiple sclerosis in the patients followed relapsing-remitting, secondary progressive and progressive-relapsing courses. Findings and caveats of the study: Higher frequency in patients than in controls was seen for about 5 TRBV segments, with TRBV5-6, TRBV5-1 and TRBV20-1 among them.

Regarding this clonotype: Antigen: not known.

Prepared libraries of TCR beta cDNA carried unique molecular identifiers. TCRdb reprocessed the PCR reads via MiXCR and lists one record per CDR3 protein. This sample has more than 350,000 distinct CDR3 sequences, with approximately 39% found just once. The germline V gene encodes CDR1 DFQATT and CDR2 SNEGSKA (reference sequence). CDR3 size: 17 residues. The chain uses TRBV20-1 and TRBJ2-4; TRBD2 matches 10 bases. TRBJ2-5 explains the end of the DNA better; the J call may be wrong. The sequence came from a girl aged 2 to 10 with multiple sclerosis. The sequencing sample was made of blood. The CDR3 coding sequence is TGCAGTGCTAGAGATGAAGCCACTAGCGGGATGCAAGAGACCCAGTACTTC. Its protein product is CSARDEATSGMQETQYF.